This T cell receptor (beta chain) is from a study of OX40 agonist ivuxolimab in advanced cancers. Produced via immunoSEQ multiplex PCR; TCRdb's table is partial and in-frame only. Of roughly 46,000 clones listed, 88% are singletons. This clonotype originated in an adult with an advanced solid tumor such as melanoma, head and neck, liver or kidney cancer. The source was CD4+ or CD8+ T cells sorted from blood, collected in a trial of the OX40 agonist ivuxolimab.

The CDR3 protein is CASTLGQGFRYGYTF. The CDR3 DNA reads TGTGCCAGCACTTTGGGACAGGGGTTTCGCTATGGCTACACCTTC. V usage is TRBV28 and J usage is TRBJ1-2, with 10 nucleotides matching TRBD1. This CDR3 region has 15 residues. Per germline, CDR1 MDHEN and CDR2 SYDVKM. V dropped 7 bases and J dropped 4; count of bases not matched to a gene: 9.